Below, 10 T cell receptor beta chains from the same sample are listed, as sequenced in a study of blood T cell repertoires in COVID-19. The assay was immunoSEQ multiplex PCR, and TCRdb's table has in-frame clones only and misses some. The sample holds about 360,000 clones, 70% to 90% seen once. Sequencing was done on a sample of PBMCs or T cells enriched from blood (not recorded which). Every receptor here comes from a man between 40 and 49 years old in a cohort exposed to, infected with or recovered from COVID-19 (not recorded which).

V is TRBV27 and J is TRBJ2-4, with D perhaps TRBD1 (7 bases). Trimming pared 5 bases from V and 9 bases from J, leaving 14 bases between. CDR1 and CDR2 from the germline V gene are MNHEY and SMNVEV (reference sequence). This CDR3 has 13 residues. The CDR3: CASSRGDRTIQYF. Written as DNA, the CDR3 is TGTGCCAGCAGTCGCGGGGACAGAACCATTCAGTACTTC.

The CDR3 loop reads CATSRDFGFGNTIYF. For the CDR3, the DNA is TGTGCCACCAGCAGAGATTTCGGGTTTGGAAACACCATATATTTT. The chain uses TRBV15 and TRBJ1-3, with unresolved D. The CDR3 is made up of 15 amino acids. Germline V lookup: CDR1 LNHNV, CDR2 YYDKDF (reference sequence). V lost 0 bases to trimming and J lost 3 bases, with 9 bases between them.

V usage is TRBV2 and J usage is TRBJ1-4; 10 bases are shared with TRBD1. V lost 6 bases, J lost 5 bases, and 6 bases stayed unmatched. This CDR3 has 15 amino acids. Per the germline V gene, CDR1 is SNHLY and CDR2 is FYNNEI. The CDR3 DNA reads as TGTGCCAGCAGACGACAGGGGGCGATGAATGAAAAACTGTTTTTT. Translation: CASRRQGAMNEKLFF.

The chain combines TRBV5-5 with TRBJ1-5; D is perhaps TRBD1 (5 bases). V lost 4 bases and J lost 0, with 11 bases in between. The CDR3 totals 15 residues. CDR1 and CDR2 (germline): SGHKS, YYEKEE (reference sequence). CDR3 sequence: CASSRTHDSNQPQHF. CDR3 nucleotide sequence: TGTGCCAGCAGCAGGACACATGATAGCAATCAGCCCCAGCATTTT.

V is TRBV10-3 and J is TRBJ2-2, with D hard to call. The CDR3 covers 14 residues. V was trimmed by 0 bases and J by 12 bases, leaving 14 bases between them. The germline V gene has CDR1 ENHRY and CDR2 SYGVKD. This chain's CDR3 is CAISESNSLRKLFF. The CDR3 bases are TGTGCCATCAGTGAGTCAAACAGTCTAAGGAAGCTGTTTTTT.

CDR3 protein: CASSLYQGRGTEAFF. In nucleotides, the CDR3 is TGTGCCAGCAGCTTATATCAGGGGAGAGGGACTGAAGCTTTCTTT. J is TRBJ1-1 and V is TRBV7-2; D may be TRBD1 (6 bases). CDR1 is SGHTA, CDR2 FQGNSA, per germline. The ends were cut back, 2 bases at V and 5 bases at J, with 15 bases in the middle. The CDR3 consists of 15 residues.

The chain uses TRBV28 and TRBJ1-2, with TRBD1 identical over 7 bases. The CDR3 length is 17 residues. The V segment lost 1 base and the J segment 0 bases; nucleotides outside the gene matches: 8. Germline V gene lookup returns CDR1 MDHEN and CDR2 SYDVKM. DNA of the CDR3: TGTGCCAGCAGTTTATCGCAAGGGGGCCCTACTAACTATGGCTACACCTTC. This codes for CASSLSQGGPTNYGYTF.

This clone was seen only once. The rearrangement joins TRBV6-5 to TRBJ2-1; D not certain. Trimming left V 9 bases short and J 7 bases short, with 13 bases between. The germline CDR1 and CDR2 sequences are MNHEY and SVGAGI. The CDR3 sequence is 12 residues long. The CDR3 protein is CASTLHGNEQFF. For the CDR3, the DNA is TGTGCCAGTACATTGCACGGGAATGAGCAGTTCTTC.

This clone was recorded only once. J is TRBJ1-4 and V is TRBV30; D is undetermined. Germline V gives CDR1 GTSNPN, CDR2 SVGIG (reference sequence). The CDR3 is 12 residues long. The V end lost 0 bases, the J end lost 15 bases, and 14 bases lay between the germline ends. DNA of the CDR3: TGTGCCTGGAGTGTGAATGGAGAGCAAATGTTTTTT. Amino acids: CAWSVNGEQMFF.

This rearrangement joins TRBV18 to TRBJ2-1; TRBD2 might be the D (6 bases). The CDR3 spans 13 residues. V was shortened by 6 bases and J by 6 bases, with 12 bases between the two germline ends. Per germline, CDR1 KGHSH and CDR2 LQKENI. CDR3 sequence (DNA): TGTGCCAGCTCCGCCAAGACTAGCAATGAGCAGTTCTTC. Its protein product is CASSAKTSNEQFF.